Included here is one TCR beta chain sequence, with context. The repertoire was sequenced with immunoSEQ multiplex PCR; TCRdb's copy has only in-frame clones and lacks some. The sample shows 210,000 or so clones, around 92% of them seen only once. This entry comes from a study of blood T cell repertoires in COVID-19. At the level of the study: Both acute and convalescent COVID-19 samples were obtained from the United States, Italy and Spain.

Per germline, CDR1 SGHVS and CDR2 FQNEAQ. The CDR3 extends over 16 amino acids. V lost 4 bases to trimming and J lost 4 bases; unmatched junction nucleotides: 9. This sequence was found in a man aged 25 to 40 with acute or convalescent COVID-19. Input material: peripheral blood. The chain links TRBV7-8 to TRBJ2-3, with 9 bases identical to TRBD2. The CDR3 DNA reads TGTGCCAGCAGCTCCTGGCGGGGGGGCGAAGCAGATACGCAGTATTTT. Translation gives CASSSWRGGEADTQYF.